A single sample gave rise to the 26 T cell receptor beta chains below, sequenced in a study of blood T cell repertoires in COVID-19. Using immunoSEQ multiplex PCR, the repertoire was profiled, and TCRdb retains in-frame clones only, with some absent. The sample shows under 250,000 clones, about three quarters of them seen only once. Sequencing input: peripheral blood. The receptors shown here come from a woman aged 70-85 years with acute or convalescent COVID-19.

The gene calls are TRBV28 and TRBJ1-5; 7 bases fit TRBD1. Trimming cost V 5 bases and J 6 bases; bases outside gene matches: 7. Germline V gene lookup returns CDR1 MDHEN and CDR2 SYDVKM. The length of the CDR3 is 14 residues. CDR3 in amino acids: CASSRQGRSQPQHF. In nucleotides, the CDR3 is TGTGCCAGCAGTCGACAGGGAAGGAGTCAGCCCCAGCATTTT.

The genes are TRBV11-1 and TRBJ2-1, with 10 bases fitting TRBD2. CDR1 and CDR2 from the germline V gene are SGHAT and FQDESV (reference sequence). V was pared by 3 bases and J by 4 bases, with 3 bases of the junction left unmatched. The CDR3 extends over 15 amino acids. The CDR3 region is CASSFRTSGYNEQFF. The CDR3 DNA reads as TGTGCCAGCAGCTTCCGGACTAGCGGATACAATGAGCAGTTCTTC.

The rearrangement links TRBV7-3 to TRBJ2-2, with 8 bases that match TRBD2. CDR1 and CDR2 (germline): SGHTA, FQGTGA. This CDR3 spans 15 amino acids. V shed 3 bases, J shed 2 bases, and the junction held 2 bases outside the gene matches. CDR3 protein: CASSFSGTNTGELFF. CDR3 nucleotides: TGTGCCAGCAGCTTTAGCGGGACCAACACCGGGGAGCTGTTTTTT.

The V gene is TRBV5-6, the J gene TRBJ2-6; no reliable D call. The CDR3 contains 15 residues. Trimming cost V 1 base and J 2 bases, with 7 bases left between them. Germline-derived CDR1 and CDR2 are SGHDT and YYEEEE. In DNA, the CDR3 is TGTGCCAGCAGCTTGCGGGTAACTGGGGCCAACGTCCTGACTTTC. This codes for CASSLRVTGANVLTF.

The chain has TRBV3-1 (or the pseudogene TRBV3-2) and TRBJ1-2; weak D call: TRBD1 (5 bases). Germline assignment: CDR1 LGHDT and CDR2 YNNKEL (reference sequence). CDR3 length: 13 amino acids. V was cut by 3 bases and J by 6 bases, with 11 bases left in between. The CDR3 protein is CASSHLGGDGYTF. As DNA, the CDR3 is TGTGCCAGCAGCCACCTCGGGGGGGATGGCTACACCTTC.

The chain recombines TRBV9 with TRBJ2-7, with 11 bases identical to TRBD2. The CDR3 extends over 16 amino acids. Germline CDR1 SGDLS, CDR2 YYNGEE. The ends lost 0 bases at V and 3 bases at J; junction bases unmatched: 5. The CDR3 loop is CASSVAPGTSGYEQYF. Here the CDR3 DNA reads TGTGCCAGCAGCGTAGCCCCCGGGACTAGCGGCTACGAGCAGTACTTC.

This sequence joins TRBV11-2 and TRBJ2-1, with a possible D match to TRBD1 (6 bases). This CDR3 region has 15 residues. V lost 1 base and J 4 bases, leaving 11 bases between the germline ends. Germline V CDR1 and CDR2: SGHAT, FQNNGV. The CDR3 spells CASSLARGGYNEQFF. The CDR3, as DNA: TGTGCCAGCAGCTTAGCCCGAGGGGGATACAATGAGCAGTTCTTC.

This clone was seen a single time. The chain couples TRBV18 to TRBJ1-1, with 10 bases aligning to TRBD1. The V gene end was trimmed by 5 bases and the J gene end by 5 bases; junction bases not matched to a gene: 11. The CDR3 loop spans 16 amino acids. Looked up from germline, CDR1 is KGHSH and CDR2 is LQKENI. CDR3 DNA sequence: TGTGCCAGCTCATTCGCCGGGACAGGGGAGAGGACTGAAGCTTTCTTT. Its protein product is CASSFAGTGERTEAFF.

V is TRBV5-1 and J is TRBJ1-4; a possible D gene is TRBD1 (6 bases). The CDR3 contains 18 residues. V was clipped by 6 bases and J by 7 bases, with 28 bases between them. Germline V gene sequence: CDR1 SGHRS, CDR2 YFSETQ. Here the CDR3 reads CASTQPSVREGEGEKLFF. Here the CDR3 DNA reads TGCGCCAGCACCCAGCCCTCTGTAAGGGAGGGGGAAGGTGAAAAACTGTTTTTT.

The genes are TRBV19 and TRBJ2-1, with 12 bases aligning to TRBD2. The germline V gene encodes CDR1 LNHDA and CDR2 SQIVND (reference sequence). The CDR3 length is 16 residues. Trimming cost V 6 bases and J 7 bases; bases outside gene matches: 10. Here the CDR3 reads CASSSLAGGPGNEQFF. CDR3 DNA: TGTGCCAGTAGCTCTCTAGCGGGAGGGCCTGGAAATGAGCAGTTCTTC.

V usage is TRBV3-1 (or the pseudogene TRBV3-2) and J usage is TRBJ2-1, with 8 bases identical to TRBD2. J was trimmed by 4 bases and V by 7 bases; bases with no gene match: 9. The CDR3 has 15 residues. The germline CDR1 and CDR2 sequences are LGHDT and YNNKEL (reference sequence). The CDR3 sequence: CASTLGSGRYNEQFF. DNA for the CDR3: TGTGCCAGCACCCTGGGAAGCGGGAGATACAATGAGCAGTTCTTC.

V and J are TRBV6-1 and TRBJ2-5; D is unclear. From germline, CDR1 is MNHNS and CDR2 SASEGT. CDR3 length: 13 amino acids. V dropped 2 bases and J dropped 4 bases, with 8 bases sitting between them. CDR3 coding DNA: TGTGCCAGCAGTGAACAGAAAAGAGAGACCCAGTACTTC. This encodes CASSEQKRETQYF.

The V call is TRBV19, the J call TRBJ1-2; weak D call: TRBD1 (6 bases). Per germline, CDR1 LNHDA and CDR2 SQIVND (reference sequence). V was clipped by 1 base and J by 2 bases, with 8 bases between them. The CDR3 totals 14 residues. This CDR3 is CASSIGDKNYGYTF. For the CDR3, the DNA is TGTGCCAGTAGTATAGGGGACAAGAACTATGGCTACACCTTC.

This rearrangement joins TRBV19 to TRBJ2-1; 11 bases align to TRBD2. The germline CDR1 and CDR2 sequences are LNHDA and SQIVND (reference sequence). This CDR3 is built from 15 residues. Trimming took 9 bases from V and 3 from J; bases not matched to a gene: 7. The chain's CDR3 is CASDSGRGYYNEQFF. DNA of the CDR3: TGTGCCAGCGATAGCGGGAGGGGCTACTACAATGAGCAGTTCTTC.

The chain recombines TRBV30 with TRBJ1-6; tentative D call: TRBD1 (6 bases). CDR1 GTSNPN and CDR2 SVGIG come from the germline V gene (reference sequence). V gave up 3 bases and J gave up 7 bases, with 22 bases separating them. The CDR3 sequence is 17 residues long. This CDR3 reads CAWRGILPGQKNSPLHF. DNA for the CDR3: TGTGCCTGGAGGGGCATATTGCCAGGACAGAAGAATTCACCCCTCCACTTT.

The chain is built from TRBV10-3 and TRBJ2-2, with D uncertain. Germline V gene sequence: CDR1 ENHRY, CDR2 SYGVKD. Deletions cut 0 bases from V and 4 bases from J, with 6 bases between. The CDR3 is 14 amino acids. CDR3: CAISESQVTGELFF. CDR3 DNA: TGTGCCATCAGTGAGTCCCAGGTCACCGGGGAGCTGTTTTTT.

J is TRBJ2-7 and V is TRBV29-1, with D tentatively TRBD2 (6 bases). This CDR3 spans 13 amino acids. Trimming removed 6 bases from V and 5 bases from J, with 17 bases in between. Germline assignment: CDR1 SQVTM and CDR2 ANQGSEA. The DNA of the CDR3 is TGCAGCGTCGCGGAGGGCCTCTCGCACGAGCAGTACTTC. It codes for CSVAEGLSHEQYF.

The DNA for the CDR3 is TGTGCCAGCAGTCACGGACAGCCCCATAATTCACCCCTCCACTTT. It specifies CASSHGQPHNSPLHF. This chain links TRBV28 with TRBJ1-6, with D tentatively TRBD1 (6 bases). The CDR3 has 15 amino acids. V shed 5 bases and J shed 5 bases, with 13 bases lying between them. Germline V gives CDR1 MDHEN, CDR2 SYDVKM.

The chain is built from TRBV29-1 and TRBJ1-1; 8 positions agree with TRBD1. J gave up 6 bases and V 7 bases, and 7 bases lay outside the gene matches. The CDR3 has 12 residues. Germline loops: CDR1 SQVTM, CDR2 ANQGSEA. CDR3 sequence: CSGSGGFSEAFF. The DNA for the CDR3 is TGCAGCGGATCAGGGGGCTTTTCTGAAGCTTTCTTT.

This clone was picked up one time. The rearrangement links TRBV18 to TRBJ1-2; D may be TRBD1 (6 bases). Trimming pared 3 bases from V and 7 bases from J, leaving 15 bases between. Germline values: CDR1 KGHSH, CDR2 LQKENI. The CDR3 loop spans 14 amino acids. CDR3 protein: CASSPDRSTTGYTF. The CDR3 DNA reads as TGTGCCAGCTCACCCGACAGGTCGACGACTGGCTACACCTTC.

This CDR3 reads CASSKNGREGLYQETQYF. The CDR3 DNA reads TGTGCCAGCAGCAAAAACGGGCGGGAGGGCCTTTACCAAGAGACCCAGTACTTC. This sequence joins TRBV21-1 and TRBJ2-5; no DNA check was done on the table's D call, TRBD2. TRBV21-1 corresponds to a pseudogene. This CDR3 comprises 18 residues.

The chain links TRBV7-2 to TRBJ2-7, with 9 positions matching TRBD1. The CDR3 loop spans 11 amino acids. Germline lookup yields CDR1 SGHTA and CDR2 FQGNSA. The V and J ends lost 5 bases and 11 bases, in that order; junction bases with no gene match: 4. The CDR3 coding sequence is TGTGCCAGCAGCCAGGGGGACAGGGAGTACTTC. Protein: CASSQGDREYF.

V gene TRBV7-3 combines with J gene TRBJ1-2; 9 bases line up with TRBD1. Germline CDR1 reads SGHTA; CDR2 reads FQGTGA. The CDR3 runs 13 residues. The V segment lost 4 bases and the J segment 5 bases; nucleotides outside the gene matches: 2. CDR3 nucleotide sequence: TGTGCCAGCAGCTCCGACAGGGGGTATGGCTACACCTTC. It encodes CASSSDRGYGYTF. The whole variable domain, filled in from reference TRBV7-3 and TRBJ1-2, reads GAGVSQTPSNKVTEKGKYVELRCDPISGHTALYWYRQSLGQGPEFLIYFQGTGAADDSGLPNDRFFAVRPEGSVSTLKIQRTERGDSAVYLCASSSDRGYGYTFGSGTRLTVV.

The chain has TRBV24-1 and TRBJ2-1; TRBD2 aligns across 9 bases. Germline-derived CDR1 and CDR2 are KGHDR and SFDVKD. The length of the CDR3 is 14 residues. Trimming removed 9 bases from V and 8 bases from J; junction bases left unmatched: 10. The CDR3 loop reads CATARGLANDEQFF. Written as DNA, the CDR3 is TGTGCCACCGCTCGGGGACTAGCTAACGATGAGCAGTTCTTC.

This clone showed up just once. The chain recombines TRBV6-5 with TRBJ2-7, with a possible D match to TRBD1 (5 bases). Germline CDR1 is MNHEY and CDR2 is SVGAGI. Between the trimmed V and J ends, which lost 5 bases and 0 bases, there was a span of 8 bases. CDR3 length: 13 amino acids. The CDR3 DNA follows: TGTGCCAGCAGTCAGGGTGTCTCCTACGAGCAGTACTTC. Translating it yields CASSQGVSYEQYF.

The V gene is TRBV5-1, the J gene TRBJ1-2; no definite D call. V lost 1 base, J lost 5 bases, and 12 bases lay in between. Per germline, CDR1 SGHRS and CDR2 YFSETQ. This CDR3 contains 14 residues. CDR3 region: CASSLSLGSYGYTF. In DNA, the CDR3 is TGCGCCAGCAGCTTGAGCCTGGGGAGTTATGGCTACACCTTC.